The 9 T cell receptor beta chains below all came from one sample that was sequenced in a study of cytomegalovirus exposure and HLA in healthy donors (dated by TCRdb to about 2017). Library preparation was by the immunoSEQ multiplex PCR assay. A mixture of 60 forward primers for TCR Vbeta segments and 13 reverse primers for TCR Jbeta segments was used in the multiplex PCR. In its TCRdb copy, this immuneACCESS table keeps in-frame sequences only and misses some clones. Where compared with another copy, unresolved V genes explain less than half of these, and the others have no known cause. This sample lists 55,000 to 80,000 clones; 70% to 90% were detected once. Jointly, the top ten make up 2.5% to 3% of the sample. Sequencing input: PBMCs. The receptors originated from a woman aged 25 to 45 in good health and CMV-seronegative.

J is TRBJ2-3 and V is TRBV19; 7 nucleotides line up with TRBD1. V gave up 6 bases and J gave up 2 bases; unmatched junction bases: 5. In germline, CDR1 is LNHDA, CDR2 SQIVND (reference sequence). The CDR3 totals 14 residues. CDR3 loop: CASRNKGATDTQYF. The CDR3 DNA reads as TGTGCCAGTAGGAATAAGGGGGCCACAGATACGCAGTATTTT.

The CDR3 DNA reads TGTGCCAGCAGCGACCCGGGACAGGGAAGGGTGAAACTGTTTTTT. Its translation: CASSDPGQGRVKLFF. The chain carries TRBV7-8 and TRBJ1-4; TRBD1 agrees at 9 bases. The CDR3 extends over 15 amino acids. J was trimmed by 11 bases and V by 5 bases; bases with no gene match: 12. The V gene's germline CDR1 is SGHVS and CDR2 FQNEAQ.

The J gene is TRBJ2-5, the V gene TRBV4-1, with 7 nucleotides matching TRBD1. The CDR3 is made up of 16 amino acids. CDR1 is MGHRA and CDR2 is YSYEKL in the germline V gene. After removal of 2 bases from V and 1 base from J, the junction contained 7 bases not matched to a gene. The CDR3 region is CASSQWETGPQETQYF. For the CDR3, the DNA is TGCGCCAGCAGCCAATGGGAGACAGGGCCCCAAGAGACCCAGTACTTC.

The CDR3 DNA is TGCAGCGTTCAGAAGATCCGGGACAACACCGAGCAGTACTTC. Amino acid sequence: CSVQKIRDNTEQYF. This chain uses TRBV29-1 with TRBJ2-7; the D gene is possibly TRBD1 (6 bases). The germline gives CDR1 SQVTM, CDR2 ANQGSEA. The CDR3 length is 14 residues. V was clipped by 5 bases and J by 6 bases, with 20 bases between them.

The chain joins TRBV27 to TRBJ1-2; perhaps TRBD1 as D (6 bases). This CDR3 spans 15 amino acids. V lost 2 bases and J lost 5, with 15 bases in between. CDR1 and CDR2 (germline): MNHEY, SMNVEV (reference sequence). As DNA, the CDR3 is TGTGCCAGCAGTTTACTCCCAGGGGATTCGTATGGCTACACCTTC. Protein product: CASSLLPGDSYGYTF.

V gene TRBV21-1 combines with J gene TRBJ1-6; the DNA was not used to check the table's D call, TRBD1. TRBV21-1 is noted as a pseudogene. CDR3 size: 14 residues. The CDR3 sequence is CARAGGRHNSPLHF. The CDR3 nucleotides read TGTGCCAGGGCAGGGGGACGGCATAATTCACCCCTCCACTTT.

V and J are TRBV4-1 and TRBJ1-5, with 9 bases aligning to TRBD1. There are 16 residues in the CDR3. The junction had 6 bases not matched to a gene; V was cut back by 3 bases and J by 3 bases. Germline V gene lookup returns CDR1 MGHRA and CDR2 YSYEKL. CDR3 sequence reads: CASSQLWTGDNQPQHF. CDR3 nucleotide sequence: TGCGCCAGCAGCCAGCTATGGACAGGGGACAATCAGCCCCAGCATTTT.

The CDR3 sequence: CASSLTAPGRETQYF. The CDR3 bases are TGCGCCAGCAGCTTGACAGCCCCCGGGAGAGAGACCCAGTACTTC. The chain recombines TRBV5-1 with TRBJ2-5; D is possibly TRBD2 (6 bases). Deletions cut 1 base from V and 4 bases from J, with 14 bases between. Looked up from germline, CDR1 is SGHRS and CDR2 is YFSETQ. The CDR3 is 15 amino acids.

V usage is TRBV18 and J usage is TRBJ1-5, with D maybe TRBD1 (5 bases). Between the trimmed V and J ends, which lost 6 bases and 0 bases, there was a span of 12 bases. The germline V gene has CDR1 KGHSH and CDR2 LQKENI. The CDR3 covers 15 residues. This CDR3 reads CASSQGGNSNQPQHF. Written as DNA, the CDR3 is TGTGCCAGCTCCCAGGGAGGGAATAGCAATCAGCCCCAGCATTTT.